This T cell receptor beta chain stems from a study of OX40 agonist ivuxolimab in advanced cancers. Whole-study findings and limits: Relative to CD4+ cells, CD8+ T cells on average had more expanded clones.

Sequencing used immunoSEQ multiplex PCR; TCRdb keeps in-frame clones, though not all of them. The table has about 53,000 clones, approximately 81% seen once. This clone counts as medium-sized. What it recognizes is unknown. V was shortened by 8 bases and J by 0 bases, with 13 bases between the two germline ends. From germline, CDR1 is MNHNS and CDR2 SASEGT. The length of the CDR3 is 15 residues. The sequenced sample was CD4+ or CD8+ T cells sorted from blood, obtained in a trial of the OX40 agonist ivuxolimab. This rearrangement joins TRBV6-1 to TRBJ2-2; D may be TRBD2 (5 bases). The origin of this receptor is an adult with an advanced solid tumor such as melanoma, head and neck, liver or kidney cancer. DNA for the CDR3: TGTGCCAGCCGCCAACACGGGGCGAACACCGGGGAGCTGTTTTTT. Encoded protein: CASRQHGANTGELFF.